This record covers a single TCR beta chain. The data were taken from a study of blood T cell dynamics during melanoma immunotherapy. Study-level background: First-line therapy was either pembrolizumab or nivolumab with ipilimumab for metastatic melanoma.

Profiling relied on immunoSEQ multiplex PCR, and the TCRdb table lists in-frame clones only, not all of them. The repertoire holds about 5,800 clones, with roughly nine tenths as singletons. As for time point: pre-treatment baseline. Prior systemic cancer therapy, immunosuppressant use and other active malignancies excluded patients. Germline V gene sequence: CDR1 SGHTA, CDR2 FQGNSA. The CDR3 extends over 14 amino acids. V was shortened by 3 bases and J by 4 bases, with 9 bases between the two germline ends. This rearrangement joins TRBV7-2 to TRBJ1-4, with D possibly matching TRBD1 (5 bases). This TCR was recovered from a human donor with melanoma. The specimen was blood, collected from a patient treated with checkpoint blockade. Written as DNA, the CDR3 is TGTGCCAGCAGCTTGGGACGGAATAATGAAAAACTGTTTTTT. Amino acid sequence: CASSLGRNNEKLFF. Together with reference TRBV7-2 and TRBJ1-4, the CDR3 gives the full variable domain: GAGVSQSPSNKVTEKGKDVELRCDPISGHTALYWYRQSLGQGLEFLIYFQGNSAPDKSGLPSDRFSAERTGGSVSTLTIQRTQQEDSAVYLCASSLGRNNEKLFFGSGTQLSVL.